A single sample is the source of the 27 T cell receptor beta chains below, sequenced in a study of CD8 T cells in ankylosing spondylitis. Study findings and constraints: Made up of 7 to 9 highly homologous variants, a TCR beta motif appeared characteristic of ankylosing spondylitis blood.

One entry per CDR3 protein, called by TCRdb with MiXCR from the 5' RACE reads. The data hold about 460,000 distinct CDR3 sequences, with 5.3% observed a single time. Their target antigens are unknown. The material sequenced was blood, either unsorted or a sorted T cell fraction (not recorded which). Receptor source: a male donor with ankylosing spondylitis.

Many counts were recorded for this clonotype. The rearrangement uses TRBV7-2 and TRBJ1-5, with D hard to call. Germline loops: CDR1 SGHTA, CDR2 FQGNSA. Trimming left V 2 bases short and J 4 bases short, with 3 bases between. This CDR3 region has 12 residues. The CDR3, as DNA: TGTGCCAGCAGCTTATGGAATCAGCCCCAGCATTTT. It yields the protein CASSLWNQPQHF.

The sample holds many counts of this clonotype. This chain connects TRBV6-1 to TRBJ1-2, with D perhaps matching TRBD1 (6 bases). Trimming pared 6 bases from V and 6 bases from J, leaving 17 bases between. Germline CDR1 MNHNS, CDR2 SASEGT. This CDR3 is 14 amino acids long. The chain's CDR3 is CASRRGGWGNGYTF. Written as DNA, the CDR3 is TGTGCCAGCAGAAGGGGGGGTTGGGGAAATGGCTACACCTTC.

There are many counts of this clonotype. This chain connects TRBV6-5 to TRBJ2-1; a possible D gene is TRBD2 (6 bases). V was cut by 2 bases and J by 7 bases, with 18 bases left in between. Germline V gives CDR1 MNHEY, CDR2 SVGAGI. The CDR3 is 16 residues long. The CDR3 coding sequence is TGTGCCAGCAGTTACGCCCCGGGAGCCCAATTGAATGAGCAGTTCTTC. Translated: CASSYAPGAQLNEQFF.

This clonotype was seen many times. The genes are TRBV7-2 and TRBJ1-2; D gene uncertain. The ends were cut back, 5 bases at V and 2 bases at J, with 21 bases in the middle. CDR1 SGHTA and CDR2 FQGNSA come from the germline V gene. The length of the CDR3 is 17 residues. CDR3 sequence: CASSLYAGLGPNYGYTF. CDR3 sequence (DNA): TGTGCCAGCAGCCTCTATGCGGGCCTCGGACCCAACTATGGCTACACCTTC.

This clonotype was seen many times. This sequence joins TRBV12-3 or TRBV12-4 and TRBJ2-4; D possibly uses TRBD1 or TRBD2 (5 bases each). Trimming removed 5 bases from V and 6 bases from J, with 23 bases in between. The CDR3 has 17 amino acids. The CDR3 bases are TGTGCCAGCAGTCTAACCGGGACCCAGCCCCATGGAAACATTCAGTACTTC. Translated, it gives CASSLTGTQPHGNIQYF.

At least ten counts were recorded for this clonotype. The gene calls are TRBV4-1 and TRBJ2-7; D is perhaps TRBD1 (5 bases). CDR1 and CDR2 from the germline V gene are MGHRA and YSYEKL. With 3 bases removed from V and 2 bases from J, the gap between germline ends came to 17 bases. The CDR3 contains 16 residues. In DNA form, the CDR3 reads TGCGCCAGCAGCCAGGATCCTCGGACATCGGCCTACGAGCAGTACTTC. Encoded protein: CASSQDPRTSAYEQYF.

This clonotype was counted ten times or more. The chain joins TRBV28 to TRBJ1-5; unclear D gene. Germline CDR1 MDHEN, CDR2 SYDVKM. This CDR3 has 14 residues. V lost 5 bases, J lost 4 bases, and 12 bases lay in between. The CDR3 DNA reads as TGTGCCAGCAGTCCCAGGACGGAAAATCAGCCCCAGCATTTT. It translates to CASSPRTENQPQHF.

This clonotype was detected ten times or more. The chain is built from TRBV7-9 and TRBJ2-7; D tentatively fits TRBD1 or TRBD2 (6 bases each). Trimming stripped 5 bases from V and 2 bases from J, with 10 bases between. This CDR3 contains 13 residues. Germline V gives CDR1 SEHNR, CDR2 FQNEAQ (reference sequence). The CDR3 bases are TGTGCCAGCAGCCCTCGGGGGCCCTACGAGCAGTACTTC. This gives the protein CASSPRGPYEQYF. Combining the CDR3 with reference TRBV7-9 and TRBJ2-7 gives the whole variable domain DTGVSQNPRHKITKRGQNVTFRCDPISEHNRLYWYRQTLGQGPEFLTYFQNEAQLEKSRLLSDRFSAERPKGSFSTLEIQRTEQGDSAMYLCASSPRGPYEQYFGPGTRLTVT.

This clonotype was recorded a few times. In DNA form, the CDR3 reads TGCAGTGCTAGCTGGAATACCGGGGAGCTGTTTTTT. It encodes CSASWNTGELFF. V gene TRBV20-1 combines with J gene TRBJ2-2; unclear D gene. The CDR3 spans 12 residues. Germline-derived CDR1 and CDR2 are DFQATT and SNEGSKA (reference sequence). V was cut by 3 bases and J by 5 bases, with 7 bases left in between.

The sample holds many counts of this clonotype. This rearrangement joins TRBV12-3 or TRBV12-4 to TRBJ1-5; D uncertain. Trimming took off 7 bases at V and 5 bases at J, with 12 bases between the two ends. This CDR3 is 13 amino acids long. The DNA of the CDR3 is TGTGCCAGCACCTCTGGGCTCCATCAGCCCCAGCATTTT. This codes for CASTSGLHQPQHF.

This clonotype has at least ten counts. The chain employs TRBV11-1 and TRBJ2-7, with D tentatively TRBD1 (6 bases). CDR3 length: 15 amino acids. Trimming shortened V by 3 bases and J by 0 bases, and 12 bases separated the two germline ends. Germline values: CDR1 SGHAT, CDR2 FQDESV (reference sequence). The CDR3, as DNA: TGTGCCAGCAGCTTGTGGGGCAGGGGCTCCTACGAGCAGTACTTC. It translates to CASSLWGRGSYEQYF.

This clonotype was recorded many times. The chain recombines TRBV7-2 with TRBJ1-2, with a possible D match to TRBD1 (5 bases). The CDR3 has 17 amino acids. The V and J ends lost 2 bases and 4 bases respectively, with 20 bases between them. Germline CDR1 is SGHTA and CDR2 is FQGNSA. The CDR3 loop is CASSLSARQRGLYGYTF. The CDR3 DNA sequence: TGTGCCAGCAGCTTAAGCGCCCGACAGCGAGGCCTCTATGGCTACACCTTC.

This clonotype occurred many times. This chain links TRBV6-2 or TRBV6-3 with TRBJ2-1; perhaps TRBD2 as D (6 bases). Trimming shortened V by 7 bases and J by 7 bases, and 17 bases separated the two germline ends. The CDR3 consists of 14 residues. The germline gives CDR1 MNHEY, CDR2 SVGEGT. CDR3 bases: TGTGCCAGCAAAGGTATCGTGGGGGGAAATGAGCAGTTCTTC. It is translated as CASKGIVGGNEQFF.

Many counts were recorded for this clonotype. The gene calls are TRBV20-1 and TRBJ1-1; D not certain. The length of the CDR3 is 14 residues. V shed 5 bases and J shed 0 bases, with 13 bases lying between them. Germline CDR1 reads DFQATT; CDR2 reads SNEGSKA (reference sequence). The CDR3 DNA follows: TGCAGTGCTGTCCAGACGCCGATGAACACTGAAGCTTTCTTT. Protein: CSAVQTPMNTEAFF.

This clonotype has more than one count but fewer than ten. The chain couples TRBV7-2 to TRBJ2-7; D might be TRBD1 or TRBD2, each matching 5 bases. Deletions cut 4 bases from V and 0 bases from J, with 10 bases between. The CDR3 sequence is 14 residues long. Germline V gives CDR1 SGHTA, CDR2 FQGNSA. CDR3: CASSSGRGSYEQYF. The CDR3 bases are TGTGCCAGCAGCTCGGGACGGGGCTCCTACGAGCAGTACTTC.

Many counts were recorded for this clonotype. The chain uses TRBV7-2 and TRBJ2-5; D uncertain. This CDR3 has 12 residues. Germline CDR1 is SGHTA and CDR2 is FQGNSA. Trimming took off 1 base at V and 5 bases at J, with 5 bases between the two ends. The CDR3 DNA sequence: TGTGCCAGCAGCTTAGTCATGGAGACCCAGTACTTC. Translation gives CASSLVMETQYF.

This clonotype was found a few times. The CDR3 reads CASSPLWPQETQYF. The CDR3 DNA sequence: TGCGCCAGCAGCCCCCTATGGCCCCAAGAGACCCAGTACTTC. The V and J genes are TRBV5-1 and TRBJ2-5; no clear D. The CDR3 has 14 amino acids. The germline CDR1 and CDR2 sequences are SGHRS and YFSETQ. Trimming stripped 4 bases from V and 1 base from J, with 11 bases between.

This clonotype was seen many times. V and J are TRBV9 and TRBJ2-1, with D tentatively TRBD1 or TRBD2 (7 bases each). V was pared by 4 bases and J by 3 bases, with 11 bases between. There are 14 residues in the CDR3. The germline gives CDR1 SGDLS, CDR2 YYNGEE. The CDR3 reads CASSQGGNYNEQFF. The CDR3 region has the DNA TGTGCCAGCAGCCAGGGGGGGAACTACAATGAGCAGTTCTTC.

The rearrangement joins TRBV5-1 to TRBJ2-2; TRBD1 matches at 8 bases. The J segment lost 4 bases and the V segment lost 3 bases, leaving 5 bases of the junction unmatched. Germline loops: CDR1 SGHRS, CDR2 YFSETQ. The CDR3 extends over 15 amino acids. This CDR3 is CASSSQGVPTGELFF. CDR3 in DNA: TGCGCCAGCAGCTCACAGGGGGTCCCCACCGGGGAGCTGTTTTTT. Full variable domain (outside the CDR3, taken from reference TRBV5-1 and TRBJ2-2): KAGVTQTPRYLIKTRGQQVTLSCSPISGHRSVSWYQQTPGQGLQFLFEYFSETQRNKGNFPGRFSGRQFSNSRSEMNVSTLELGDSALYLCASSSQGVPTGELFFGEGSRLTVL.

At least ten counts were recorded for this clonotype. CDR3 sequence: CASSPTRRTLANYGYTF. The CDR3 nucleotides read TGTGCCAGCAGTCCTACCCGACGGACCCTAGCTAACTATGGCTACACCTTC. This chain uses TRBV12-3 or TRBV12-4 with TRBJ1-2; D call uncertain. There are 17 residues in the CDR3. V lost 5 bases and J 0 bases, leaving 19 bases between the germline ends.

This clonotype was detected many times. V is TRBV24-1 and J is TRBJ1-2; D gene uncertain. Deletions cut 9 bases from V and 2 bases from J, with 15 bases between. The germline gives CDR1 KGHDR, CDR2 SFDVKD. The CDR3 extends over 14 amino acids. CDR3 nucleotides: TGTGCCACCCAAGGGCGCGGCACCAACTATGGCTACACCTTC. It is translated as CATQGRGTNYGYTF.

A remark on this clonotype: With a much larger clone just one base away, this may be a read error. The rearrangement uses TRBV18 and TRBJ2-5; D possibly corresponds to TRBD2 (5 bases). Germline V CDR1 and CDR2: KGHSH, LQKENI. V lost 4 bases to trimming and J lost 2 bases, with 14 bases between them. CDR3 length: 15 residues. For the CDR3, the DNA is TGTGCCAGCTCACATTTCGGGGAAGTTCAAGAGACCCAGTACTTC. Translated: CASSHFGEVQETQYF.

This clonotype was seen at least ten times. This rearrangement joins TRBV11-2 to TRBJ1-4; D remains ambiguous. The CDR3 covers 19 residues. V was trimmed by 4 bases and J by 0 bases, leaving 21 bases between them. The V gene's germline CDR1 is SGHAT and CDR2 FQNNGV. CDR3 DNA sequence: TGTGCCAGCAGCTCCCAGGTCCTGGGCAGCCTATCAACTAATGAAAAACTGTTTTTT. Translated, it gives CASSSQVLGSLSTNEKLFF.

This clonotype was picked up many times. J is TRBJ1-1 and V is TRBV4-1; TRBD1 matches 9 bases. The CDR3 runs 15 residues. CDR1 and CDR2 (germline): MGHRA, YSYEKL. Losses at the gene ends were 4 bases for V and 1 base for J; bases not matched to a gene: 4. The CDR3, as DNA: TGCGCCAGCAGCCCACGGGACAGGGCGAACACTGAAGCTTTCTTT. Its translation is CASSPRDRANTEAFF.

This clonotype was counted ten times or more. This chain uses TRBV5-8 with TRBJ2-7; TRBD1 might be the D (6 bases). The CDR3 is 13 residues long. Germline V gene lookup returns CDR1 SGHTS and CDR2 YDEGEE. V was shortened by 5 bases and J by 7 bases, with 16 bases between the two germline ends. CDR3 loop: CASRSDRSGEQYF. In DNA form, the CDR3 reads TGTGCCAGCAGATCCGACAGGAGCGGAGAGCAGTACTTC.

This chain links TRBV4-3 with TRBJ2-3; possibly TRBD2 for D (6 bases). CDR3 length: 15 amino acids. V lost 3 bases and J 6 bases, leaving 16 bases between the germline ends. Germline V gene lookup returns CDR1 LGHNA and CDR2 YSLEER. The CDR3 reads CASSQGTGWADTQYF. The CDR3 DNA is TGCGCCAGCAGCCAGGGGACTGGGTGGGCGGATACGCAGTATTTT.

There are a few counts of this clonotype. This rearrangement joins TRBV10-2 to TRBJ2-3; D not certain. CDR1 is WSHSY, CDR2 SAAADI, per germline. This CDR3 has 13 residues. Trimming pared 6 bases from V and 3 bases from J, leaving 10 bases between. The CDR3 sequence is CASRTPGTDTQYF. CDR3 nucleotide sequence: TGCGCCAGCAGAACCCCCGGGACAGATACGCAGTATTTT.